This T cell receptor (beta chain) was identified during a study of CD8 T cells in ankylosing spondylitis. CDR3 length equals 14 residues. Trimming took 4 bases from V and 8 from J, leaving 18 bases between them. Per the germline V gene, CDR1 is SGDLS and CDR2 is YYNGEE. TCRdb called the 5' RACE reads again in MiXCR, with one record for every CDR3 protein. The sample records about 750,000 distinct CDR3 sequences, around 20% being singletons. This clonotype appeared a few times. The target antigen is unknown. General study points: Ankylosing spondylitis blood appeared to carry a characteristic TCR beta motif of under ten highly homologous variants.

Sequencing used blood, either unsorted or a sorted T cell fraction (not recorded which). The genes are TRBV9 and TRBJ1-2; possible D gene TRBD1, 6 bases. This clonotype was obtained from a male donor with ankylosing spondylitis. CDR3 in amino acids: CASSPSVGARGYTF. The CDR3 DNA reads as TGTGCCAGCAGCCCTTCGGTGGGGGCTCGAGGCTACACCTTC.